A selection of T cell receptor beta chains follows, all from one sample in a study of OX40 agonist ivuxolimab in advanced cancers. TCRdb keeps only in-frame clones here, not all; method: immunoSEQ multiplex PCR. The sample consists of tens of thousands of clones, approximately 83% of them appearing once. The starting material was CD4+ or CD8+ T cells sorted from blood, obtained in a trial of the OX40 agonist ivuxolimab. The source of these receptors is an adult with an advanced solid tumor such as melanoma, head and neck, liver or kidney cancer. The CDR3 runs from the conserved cysteine through the conserved F or W. A D gene is named only where the DNA matches it firmly. A clone size is listed for some rows: how often the clone was seen (once, few, many), or a class if it is expanded.

v_gene	d_gene	abundance	j_gene	CDR3aa	CDR3nt
TRBV2	TRBD1	.	TRBJ1-2	CASSDPGQGGYYTF	TGTGCCAGCAGTGATCCGGGACAGGGTGGGTACTACACCTTC
TRBV7-2	.	.	TRBJ2-3	CASSFRGDNTQYF	TGTGCCAGCAGCTTCAGGGGAGATAATACGCAGTATTTT
TRBV2	TRBD2	.	TRBJ2-7	CASQNPGGGGEQYF	TGTGCCAGCCAAAACCCGGGGGGGGGAGGCGAGCAGTACTTC
TRBV4-3	TRBD2	.	TRBJ2-1	CASSRPGLADGNEQFF	TGCGCCAGCAGCCGACCTGGACTAGCGGACGGCAATGAGCAGTTCTTC
TRBV29-1	.	few	TRBJ1-4	CSARTASYEKLFF	TGCAGCGCCCGGACAGCCTCCTATGAAAAACTGTTTTTT
TRBV9	.	.	TRBJ2-1	CASTQGPRPMGNEQFF	TGTGCCAGCACCCAAGGTCCCAGGCCCATGGGCAATGAGCAGTTCTTC
TRBV4-2	.	.	TRBJ2-7	CASSQDLQNYYEQYF	TGTGCCAGCAGCCAAGATCTCCAGAACTATTACGAGCAGTACTTC
TRBV19	TRBD1	.	TRBJ1-2	CASSIAGGDPNYGYTF	TGTGCCAGTAGTATAGCAGGGGGCGACCCTAACTATGGCTACACCTTC
TRBV19	TRBD1	.	TRBJ2-4	CASSISTGGSDRAKNIQYF	TGTGCCAGTAGTATTAGTACAGGGGGCTCGGATAGAGCCAAAAACATTCAGTACTTC
TRBV6-6	TRBD1	.	TRBJ1-5	CASRADRGPQPQHF	TGTGCCAGCAGAGCCGACAGGGGGCCTCAGCCCCAGCATTTT
TRBV10-2	.	.	TRBJ2-1	CASSLRNEQFF	TGCGCCAGCAGTTTAAGAAATGAGCAGTTCTTC
TRBV7-2	.	.	TRBJ1-1	CASSFTGRLTEAFF	TGTGCCAGCAGCTTTACAGGACGACTTACTGAAGCTTTCTTT
TRBV7-8	TRBD2	.	TRBJ2-5	CASSLAASGETQYF	TGTGCCAGCAGCTTAGCGGCTAGCGGGGAGACCCAGTACTTC
TRBV28	.	.	TRBJ1-2	CAGSPPVRGLGYTF	TGTGCCGGCAGTCCCCCGGTCAGGGGATTAGGCTACACCTTC
TRBV18	.	.	TRBJ1-5	CASSPPGRIDSNQPQHF	TGTGCCAGCTCACCACCGGGGCGGATTGATAGCAATCAGCCCCAGCATTTT
TRBV7-9	TRBD2	once	TRBJ2-1	CASRHSGGAQGNEQFF	TGTGCCAGCAGACATAGCGGGGGGGCCCAAGGGAATGAGCAGTTCTTC
TRBV28	.	.	TRBJ1-1	CASIGGGTEAFF	TGTGCCAGCATCGGAGGGGGTACTGAAGCTTTCTTT
TRBV4-2	.	few	TRBJ2-7	CASSQDLGEYEQYF	TGTGCCAGCAGCCAAGATCTCGGAGAGTACGAGCAGTACTTC
TRBV5-4	TRBD1	.	TRBJ2-7	CASSLDRVQYF	TGTGCCAGCAGCCTCGACAGGGTTCAGTACTTC
TRBV7-8	TRBD1	.	TRBJ1-5	CASSSVTGWGQPQHF	TGTGCCAGCAGCTCCGTGACAGGGTGGGGCCAGCCCCAGCATTTT
TRBV18	.	.	TRBJ1-1	CASSRQSGLNTEAFF	TGTGCCAGCTCACGTCAATCCGGCTTGAACACTGAAGCTTTCTTT
TRBV10-3	.	few	TRBJ2-3	CAISEGQGTSTDTQYF	TGTGCCATCAGTGAAGGGCAGGGGACTAGCACAGATACGCAGTATTTT
TRBV19	.	.	TRBJ2-3	CASTKLGGGSTDTQYF	TGTGCCAGTACAAAACTGGGTGGCGGAAGCACAGATACGCAGTATTTT
TRBV13	TRBD1	.	TRBJ2-2	CASSQSRTGGVYGELFF	TGTGCCAGCAGCCAATCCAGGACAGGGGGCGTTTACGGGGAGCTGTTTTTT
TRBV29-1	.	.	TRBJ2-1	CSGLGDTGNEQFF	TGCAGCGGCCTCGGGGATACCGGCAATGAGCAGTTCTTC
TRBV12-5	.	.	TRBJ2-5	CASGLVLARSQETQYF	TGTGCTAGTGGTTTGGTACTCGCCAGGAGTCAAGAGACCCAGTACTTC
TRBV19	.	.	TRBJ1-1	CASKIQGRDTEAFF	TGTGCCAGTAAAATTCAGGGGAGGGACACTGAAGCTTTCTTT
TRBV27	.	.	TRBJ1-2	CASSGNRDLGHGYTF	TGTGCCAGCAGCGGAAACCGGGACCTCGGACATGGCTACACCTTC
TRBV5-1	.	.	TRBJ2-2	CASSLIFDGELFF	TGCGCCAGCAGCTTAATCTTTGACGGGGAGCTGTTTTTT
TRBV5-1	.	.	TRBJ2-3	CASSLSRGSTDTQYF	TGCGCCAGCAGCTTGTCTCGGGGTAGCACAGATACGCAGTATTTT
TRBV2	.	.	TRBJ1-5	CASRGPGRTYSNQPQHF	TGTGCCAGCAGGGGCCCGGGACGGACATATAGCAATCAGCCCCAGCATTTT
TRBV15	.	.	TRBJ2-7	CATSRVEGDEQYF	TGTGCCACCAGCAGAGTAGAAGGAGACGAGCAGTACTTC
TRBV18	.	.	TRBJ2-1	CASSRQGGNEQFF	TGTGCCAGCTCCCGCCAGGGGGGGAATGAGCAGTTCTTC
TRBV5-1	.	.	TRBJ2-2	CASGLESWGNTGELFF	TGCGCCAGCGGGTTGGAGTCGTGGGGGAACACCGGGGAGCTGTTTTTT
TRBV19	TRBD1	.	TRBJ1-1	CASRRTGMNTEAFF	TGTGCCAGTAGGAGGACAGGAATGAACACTGAAGCTTTCTTT
TRBV6-1	.	once	TRBJ2-2	CASISGVFEGELFF	TGTGCCAGCATCTCTGGGGTATTTGAGGGGGAGCTGTTTTTT
TRBV7-2	TRBD1	few	TRBJ1-3	CASSLVPPGGASGNTIYF	TGTGCCAGCAGCTTAGTCCCCCCAGGGGGGGCCTCTGGAAACACCATATATTTT
TRBV7-9	.	.	TRBJ2-1	CASSFEGGWFSYNEQFF	TGTGCCAGCAGCTTCGAGGGGGGCTGGTTCTCCTACAATGAGCAGTTCTTC
TRBV5-1	.	.	TRBJ2-5	CASGSGLAQETQYF	TGCGCCAGCGGTTCGGGCCTAGCCCAAGAGACCCAGTACTTC
TRBV18	.	.	TRBJ1-1	CASSPGAVNTEAFF	TGTGCCAGCTCACCAGGCGCGGTGAACACTGAAGCTTTCTTT
TRBV25-1	TRBD2	.	TRBJ2-1	CASRGLAARARSYNEQFF	TGTGCCAGCAGGGGACTAGCGGCGAGGGCGCGCTCCTACAATGAGCAGTTCTTC
TRBV14	TRBD1	.	TRBJ1-6	CASSQVRTGGGNSPLHF	TGTGCCAGCAGCCAAGTACGGACAGGGGGCGGCAATTCACCCCTCCACTTT
TRBV4-2	TRBD1	.	TRBJ1-2	CASSQQGTGTGPGYTF	TGTGCCAGCAGCCAGCAGGGAACCGGGACAGGGCCTGGCTACACCTTC
TRBV6-1	TRBD1	.	TRBJ1-5	CASSEEGARNQPQHF	TGTGCCAGCAGTGAAGAGGGGGCGCGTAATCAGCCCCAGCATTTT
TRBV2	.	.	TRBJ1-2	CASSGGTVANYGYTF	TGTGCCAGCAGTGGGGGAACAGTCGCTAACTATGGCTACACCTTC
TRBV7-9	.	.	TRBJ1-4	CASSLTATNEKLFF	TGTGCCAGCAGCTTGACAGCCACAAATGAAAAACTGTTTTTT
TRBV27	TRBD1	once	TRBJ2-7	CASSYRTGRDSYEQYF	TGTGCCAGCAGTTACCGGACAGGGCGCGACTCCTACGAGCAGTACTTC